The T cell receptor beta chain described here comes from a study of blood T cells in healthy people across ages. General observations from the study: PBMCs were not sorted, which prevented a conclusive comparison of naive versus antigen-experienced cells. Both higher diversity and more naive CD4+ cells marked long-lived donors when set against aged donors.

It was with a sample-barcoded 5' primer and a J-beta primer mix that a second PCR of roughly 7 to 12 cycles was run. Via MiXCR, TCRdb re-called the 5' RACE reads, giving one row per CDR3 protein. The sample consists of about 1.4 million distinct CDR3 sequences, almost 60% of them appearing once. In regard to this clonotype: Its target is not known.

Trimming stripped 4 bases from V and 8 bases from J, with 12 bases between. This CDR3 region has 13 residues. Germline assignment: CDR1 LGHDT and CDR2 YNNKEL (reference sequence). The sequenced sample was blood. The receptor was isolated from a man younger than 35 in good health. The rearrangement links TRBV3-1 to TRBJ2-1; D remains ambiguous. Here the CDR3 reads CASSLLLEDEQFF. The CDR3, as DNA: TGTGCCAGCAGCCTGTTGCTTGAAGATGAGCAGTTCTTC.